Here is one T cell receptor (beta chain) with its context. Antigen specificity is unknown. The record originates from a study of T cell responses to AZD1222 COVID-19 vaccine. Findings of the study overall: It was only after the peak T cell response that any repertoires were sampled. Spike-specific TCR breadth and depth both grew after two AZD1222 doses.

This table comes from immunoSEQ multiplex PCR, and its TCRdb copy is limited to in-frame clones, with some not included. The sample yields over 110,000 clones, 80% to 95% seen once. Germline CDR1 SGHNT, CDR2 YENEEA. After removal of 5 bases from V and 4 bases from J, the junction contained 4 bases not matched to a gene. This CDR3 comprises 15 residues. V is TRBV11-3 and J is TRBJ2-1; 11 bases agree with TRBD2. The TCR originated in an adult in good health. This specimen was peripheral blood, taken on day 0 of AZD1222 vaccination. The CDR3 DNA follows: TGTGCCAGCAGCCCTGGACTAGCGGGTTACAATGAGCAGTTCTTC. Protein product: CASSPGLAGYNEQFF.